Listed below are T cell receptor beta chains from one sample, sequenced in a study of shared clonotypes between healthy human individuals. This table comes from immunoSEQ multiplex PCR, and its TCRdb copy is limited to in-frame clones, with some not included. The sample lists some 1,900,000 clones, roughly 95% occurring once. The sequencing input was naive CD8+ T cells sorted from blood. The receptors derive from a man aged 18 to 30 in good health. Both conserved end residues are part of each CDR3. Rows may omit the clone size; those that give it use once, few, many or a size class.

j_gene | v_gene | abundance | CDR3aa
TRBJ1-4 | TRBV27 | . | CASSLLKSSYEKLFF
TRBJ1-2 | TRBV6-6 | . | CASRPASAYGGYTF
TRBJ2-7 | TRBV19 | . | CASSVGRGYEQYF
TRBJ2-7 | TRBV5-6 | . | CASSLGGPYEQYF
TRBJ1-1 | TRBV5-1 | . | CASSLHRGGVTEAFF
TRBJ1-4 | TRBV5-6 | once | CASSSLQGATNEKLFF
TRBJ1-1 | TRBV5-8 | . | CASSHRQGTEAFF
TRBJ2-7 | TRBV7-9 | . | CASSLATDEQYF
TRBJ1-6 | TRBV6-5 | . | CASSYGLGFHF
TRBJ1-1 | TRBV29-1 | . | CSVEDGMNTEAFF
TRBJ2-7 | TRBV6-5 | . | CASSSGGPTREQYF